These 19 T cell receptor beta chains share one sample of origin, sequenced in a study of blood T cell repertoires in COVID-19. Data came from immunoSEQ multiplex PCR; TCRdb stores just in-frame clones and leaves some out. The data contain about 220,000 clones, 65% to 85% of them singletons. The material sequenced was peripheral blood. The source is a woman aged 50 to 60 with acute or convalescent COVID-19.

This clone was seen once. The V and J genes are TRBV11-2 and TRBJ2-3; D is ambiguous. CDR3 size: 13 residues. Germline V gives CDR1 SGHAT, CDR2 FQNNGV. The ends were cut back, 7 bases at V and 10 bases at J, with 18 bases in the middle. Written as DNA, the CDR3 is TGTGCCAGCACCCCCTATAAGAACTTCGCGCAGTATTTT. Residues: CASTPYKNFAQYF. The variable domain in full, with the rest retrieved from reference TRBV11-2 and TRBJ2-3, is EAGVAQSPRYKIIEKRQSVAFWCNPISGHATLYWYQQILGQGPKLLIQFQNNGVVDDSQLPKDRFSAERLKGVDSTLKIQPAKLEDSAVYLCASTPYKNFAQYFGPGTRLTVL.

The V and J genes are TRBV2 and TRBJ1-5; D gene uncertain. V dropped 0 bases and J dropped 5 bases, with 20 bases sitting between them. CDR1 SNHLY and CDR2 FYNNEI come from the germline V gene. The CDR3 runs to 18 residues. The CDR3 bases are TGTGCCAGCAGTGAAGCGGGGATACGTCGGGAGGATGATCAGCCCCAGCATTTT. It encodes CASSEAGIRREDDQPQHF.

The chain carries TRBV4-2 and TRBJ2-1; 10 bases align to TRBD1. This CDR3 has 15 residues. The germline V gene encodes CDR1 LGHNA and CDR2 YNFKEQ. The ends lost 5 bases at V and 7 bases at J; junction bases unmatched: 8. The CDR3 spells CASSSPGQGSNEQFF. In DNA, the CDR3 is TGTGCCAGCAGCTCCCCGGGACAGGGGTCAAATGAGCAGTTCTTC.

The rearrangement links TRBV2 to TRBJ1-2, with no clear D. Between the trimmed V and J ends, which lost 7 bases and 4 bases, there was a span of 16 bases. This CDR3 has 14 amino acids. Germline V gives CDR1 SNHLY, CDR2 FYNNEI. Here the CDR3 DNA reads TGTGCCAGCATCGCTACCGGGCGGGCCTATGGCTACACCTTC. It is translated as CASIATGRAYGYTF.

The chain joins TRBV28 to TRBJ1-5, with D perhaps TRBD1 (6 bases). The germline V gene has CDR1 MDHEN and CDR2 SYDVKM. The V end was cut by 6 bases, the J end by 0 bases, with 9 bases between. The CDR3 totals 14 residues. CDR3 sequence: CASSTGHSNQPQHF. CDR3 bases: TGTGCCAGCAGCACAGGGCATAGCAATCAGCCCCAGCATTTT. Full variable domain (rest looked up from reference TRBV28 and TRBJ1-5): DVKVTQSSRYLVKRTGEKVFLECVQDMDHENMFWYRQDPGLGLRLIYFSYDVKMKEKGDIPEGYSVSREKKERFSLILESASTNQTSMYLCASSTGHSNQPQHFGDGTRLSIL.

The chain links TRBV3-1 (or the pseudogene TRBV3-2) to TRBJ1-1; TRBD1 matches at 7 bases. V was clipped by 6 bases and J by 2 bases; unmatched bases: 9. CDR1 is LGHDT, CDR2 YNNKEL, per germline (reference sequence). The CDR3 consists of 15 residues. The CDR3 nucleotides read TGTGCCAGCAGTCGAGGGGACAGAGTTAACACTGAAGCTTTCTTT. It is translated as CASSRGDRVNTEAFF.

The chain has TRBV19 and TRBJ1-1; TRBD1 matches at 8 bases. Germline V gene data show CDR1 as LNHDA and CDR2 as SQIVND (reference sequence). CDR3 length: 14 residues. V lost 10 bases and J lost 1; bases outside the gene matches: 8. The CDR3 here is CATSEGQANTEAFF. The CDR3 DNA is TGTGCCACCTCAGAGGGACAGGCGAACACTGAAGCTTTCTTT.

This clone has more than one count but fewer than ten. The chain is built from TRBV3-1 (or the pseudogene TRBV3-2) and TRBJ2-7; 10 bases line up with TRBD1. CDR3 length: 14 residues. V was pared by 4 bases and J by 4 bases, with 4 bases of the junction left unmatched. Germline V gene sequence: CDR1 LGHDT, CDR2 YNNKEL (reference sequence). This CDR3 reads CASSPRDRGYEQYF. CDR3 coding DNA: TGTGCCAGCAGCCCCCGGGACAGGGGTTACGAGCAGTACTTC.

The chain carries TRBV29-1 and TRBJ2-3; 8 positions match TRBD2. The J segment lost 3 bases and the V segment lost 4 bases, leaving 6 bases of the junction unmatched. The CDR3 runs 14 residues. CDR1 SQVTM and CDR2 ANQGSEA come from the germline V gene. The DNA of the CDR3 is TGCAGCGTTGGTCCTAGCGGGTGGACAGATACGCAGTATTTT. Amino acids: CSVGPSGWTDTQYF.

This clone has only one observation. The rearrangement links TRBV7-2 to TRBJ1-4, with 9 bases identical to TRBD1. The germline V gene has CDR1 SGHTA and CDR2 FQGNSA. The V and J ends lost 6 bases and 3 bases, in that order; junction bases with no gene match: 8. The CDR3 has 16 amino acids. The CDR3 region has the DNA TGTGCCAGCAGTACGGGACAGGGTTTTTCTAATGAAAAACTGTTTTTT. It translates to CASSTGQGFSNEKLFF.

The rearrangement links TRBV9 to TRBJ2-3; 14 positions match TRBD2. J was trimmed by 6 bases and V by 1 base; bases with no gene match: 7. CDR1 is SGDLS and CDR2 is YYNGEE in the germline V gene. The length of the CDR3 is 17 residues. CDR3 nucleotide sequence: TGTGCCAGCAGCGTAAAGGGACTAGCGGGGGCTCTGGATACGCAGTATTTT. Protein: CASSVKGLAGALDTQYF.

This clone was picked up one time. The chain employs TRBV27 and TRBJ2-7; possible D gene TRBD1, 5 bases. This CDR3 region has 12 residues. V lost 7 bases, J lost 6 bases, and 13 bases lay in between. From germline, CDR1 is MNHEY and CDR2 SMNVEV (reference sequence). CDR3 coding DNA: TGTGCCAGCACCGGGCAGGGTAGCGAGCAGTACTTC. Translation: CASTGQGSEQYF.

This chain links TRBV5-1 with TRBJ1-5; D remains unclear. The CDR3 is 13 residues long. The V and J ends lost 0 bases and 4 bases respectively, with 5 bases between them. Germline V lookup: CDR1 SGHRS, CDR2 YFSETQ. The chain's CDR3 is CASSLDLNQPQHF. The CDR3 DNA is TGCGCCAGCAGCTTGGACCTAAATCAGCCCCAGCATTTT.

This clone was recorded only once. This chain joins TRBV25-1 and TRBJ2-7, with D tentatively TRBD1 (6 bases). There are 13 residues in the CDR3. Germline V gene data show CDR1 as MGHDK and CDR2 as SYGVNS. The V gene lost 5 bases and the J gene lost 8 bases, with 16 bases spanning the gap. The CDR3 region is CASSPQGNRQQYF. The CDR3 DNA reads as TGTGCCAGCAGTCCGCAGGGGAACAGGCAGCAGTACTTC.

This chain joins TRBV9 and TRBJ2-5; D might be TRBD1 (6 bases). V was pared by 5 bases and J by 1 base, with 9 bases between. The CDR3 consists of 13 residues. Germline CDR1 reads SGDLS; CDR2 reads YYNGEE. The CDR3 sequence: CASSGTPQETQYF. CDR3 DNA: TGTGCCAGCAGTGGGACACCCCAAGAGACCCAGTACTTC.

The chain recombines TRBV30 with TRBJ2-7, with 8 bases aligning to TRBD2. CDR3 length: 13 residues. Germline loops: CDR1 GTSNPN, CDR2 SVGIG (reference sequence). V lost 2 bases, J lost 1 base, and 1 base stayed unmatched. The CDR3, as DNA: TGTGCCTGGAGTCGGGAGGGATCCTACGAGCAGTACTTC. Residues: CAWSREGSYEQYF.

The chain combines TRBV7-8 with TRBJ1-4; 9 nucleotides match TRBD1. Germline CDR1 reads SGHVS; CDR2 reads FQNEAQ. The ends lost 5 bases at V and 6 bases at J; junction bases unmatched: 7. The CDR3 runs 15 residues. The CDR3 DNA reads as TGTGCCAGCAGCCCGCGGACAGGGGTAGATGAAAAACTGTTTTTT. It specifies CASSPRTGVDEKLFF.

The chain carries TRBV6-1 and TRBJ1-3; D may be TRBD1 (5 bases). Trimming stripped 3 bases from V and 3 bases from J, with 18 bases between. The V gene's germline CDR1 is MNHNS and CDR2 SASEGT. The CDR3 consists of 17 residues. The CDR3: CASSESGVGGDGNTIYF. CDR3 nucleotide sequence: TGTGCCAGCAGTGAGTCGGGCGTGGGGGGAGATGGAAACACCATATATTTT.

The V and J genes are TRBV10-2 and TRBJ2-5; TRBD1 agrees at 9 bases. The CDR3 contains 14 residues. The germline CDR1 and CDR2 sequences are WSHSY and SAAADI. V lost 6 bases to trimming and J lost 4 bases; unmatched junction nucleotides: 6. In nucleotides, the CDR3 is TGCGCCAGCAGCAAGGGACAGGGTGGAGAGACCCAGTACTTC. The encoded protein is CASSKGQGGETQYF.